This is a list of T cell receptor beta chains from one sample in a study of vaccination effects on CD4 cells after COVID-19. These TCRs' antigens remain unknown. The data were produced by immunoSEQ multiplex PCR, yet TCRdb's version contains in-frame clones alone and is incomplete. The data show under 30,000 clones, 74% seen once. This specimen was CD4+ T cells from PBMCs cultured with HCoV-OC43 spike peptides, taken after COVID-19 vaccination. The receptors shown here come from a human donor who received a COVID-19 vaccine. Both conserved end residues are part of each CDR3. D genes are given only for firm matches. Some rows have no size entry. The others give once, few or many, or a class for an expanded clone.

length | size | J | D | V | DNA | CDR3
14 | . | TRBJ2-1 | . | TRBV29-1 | TGCAGCGTTGGCGGGCCTAGCTCCTACAATGAGCAGTTCTTC | CSVGGPSSYNEQFF
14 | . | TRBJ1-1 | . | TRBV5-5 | TGTGCCAGCAGCTCGGGACACATGAACACTGAAGCTTTCTTT | CASSSGHMNTEAFF
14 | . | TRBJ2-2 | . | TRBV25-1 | TGTGCCAGCACCGAGGGAAACAACACCGGGGAGCTGTTTTTT | CASTEGNNTGELFF
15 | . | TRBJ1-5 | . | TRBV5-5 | TGTGCCAGCAGCTGGCAGGGGCGAGAAAATCAGCCCCAGCATTTT | CASSWQGRENQPQHF
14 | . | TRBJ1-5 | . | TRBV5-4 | TGTGCCAGCAGCTTGGGGGGGCCCAATCAGCCCCAGCATTTT | CASSLGGPNQPQHF
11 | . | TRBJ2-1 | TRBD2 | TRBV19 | TGTGCCAGCCAGGGACTACGGGAGCAGTTCTTC | CASQGLREQFF
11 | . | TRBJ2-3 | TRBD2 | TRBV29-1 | TGCAGCGAGACTAGCTCAGATACGCAGTATTTT | CSETSSDTQYF
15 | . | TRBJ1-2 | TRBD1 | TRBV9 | TGTGCCAGCAGCGTGCGGACAGGGGGCGTGTTTGGCTACACCTTC | CASSVRTGGVFGYTF
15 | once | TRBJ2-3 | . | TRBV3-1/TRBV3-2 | TGTGCCATCGAAAGGCTAGGGGGGGCCACAGATACGCAGTATTTT | CAIERLGGATDTQYF
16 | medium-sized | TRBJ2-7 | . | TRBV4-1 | TGCGCCAGCAGCCAAGGTACGCTCAGCTACTCCTACGAGCAGTACTTC | CASSQGTLSYSYEQYF
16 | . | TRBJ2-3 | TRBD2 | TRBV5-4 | TGTGCCAGCAGCTTGAGGACGGGAGGGCCCGTAGATACGCAGTATTTT | CASSLRTGGPVDTQYF
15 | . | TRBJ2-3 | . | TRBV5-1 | TGCGCCAGCAGCTTGCCCCTTACCACCACAGATACGCAGTATTTT | CASSLPLTTTDTQYF
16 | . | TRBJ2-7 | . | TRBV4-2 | TGTGCCAGCAGCCATAGGTCTATCTTTGCGGCCTACGAGCAGTACTTC | CASSHRSIFAAYEQYF
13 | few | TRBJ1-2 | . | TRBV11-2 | TGTGCCAGCAGCGTAGGGCAGCTCTATGGCTACACCTTC | CASSVGQLYGYTF
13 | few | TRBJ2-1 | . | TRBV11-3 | TGTGCCAGCAGCCCGGGAGGACAGATTGAGCAGTTCTTC | CASSPGGQIEQFF
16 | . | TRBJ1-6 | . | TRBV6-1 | TGTGCCAGCAGTGGCACGAGAGCTCTTTATAATTCACCCCTCCACTTT | CASSGTRALYNSPLHF
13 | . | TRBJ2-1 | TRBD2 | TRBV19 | TGTGCCAGTAGACTAGCGGAGTACAATGAGCAGTTCTTC | CASRLAEYNEQFF
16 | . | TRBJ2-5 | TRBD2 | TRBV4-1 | TGCGCCGGTGAACCGCCGGGACTAGCGGGTGGAGAGACCCAGTACTTC | CAGEPPGLAGGETQYF
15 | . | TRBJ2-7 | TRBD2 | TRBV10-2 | TGCGCCAGCAGTACCCCGGGACTAGTAGGGGACGAGCAGTACTTC | CASSTPGLVGDEQYF
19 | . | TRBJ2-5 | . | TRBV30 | TGTGCCTGGAGTGTAGATACCCTGGAGAGGTGGGGCTTCACTGAGACCCAGTACTTC | CAWSVDTLERWGFTETQYF
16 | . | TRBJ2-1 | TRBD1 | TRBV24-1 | TGTGCCACCAGTGACCCCGGACAGGGGGCTGCGAATGAGCAGTTCTTC | CATSDPGQGAANEQFF
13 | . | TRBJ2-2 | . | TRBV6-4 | TGTGCCAGCAGTGAAGAGGACACCGGGGAGCTGTTTTTT | CASSEEDTGELFF
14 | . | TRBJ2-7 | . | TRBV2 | TGTGCCAGCAGCCGCGAGGGGTACATACACGAGCAGTACTTC | CASSREGYIHEQYF
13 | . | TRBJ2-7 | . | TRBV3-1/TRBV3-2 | TGTGCCAGCAGTGGGGTCGGTTCCTACGAGCAGTACTTC | CASSGVGSYEQYF
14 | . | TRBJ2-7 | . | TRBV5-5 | TGTGCCAGCAGCAAACACAAACAGGCTTACGAGCAGTACTTC | CASSKHKQAYEQYF
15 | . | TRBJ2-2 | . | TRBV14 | TGTGCCAGCAGCCAAGACCCGGGAGACACCGGGGAGCTGTTTTTT | CASSQDPGDTGELFF
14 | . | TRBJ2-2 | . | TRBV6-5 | TGTGCCAGCAGTTGGACCCTCGGTACCGGGGAGCTGTTTTTT | CASSWTLGTGELFF
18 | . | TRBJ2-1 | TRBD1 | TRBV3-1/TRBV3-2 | TGTGCCAGCAGCCAAGATAGGGAATACAGGGGTTCCTACAATGAGCAGTTCTTC | CASSQDREYRGSYNEQFF
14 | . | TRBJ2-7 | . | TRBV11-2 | TGTGCCAGCAGCCCCGTGACAGGAACCTACGAGCAGTACTTC | CASSPVTGTYEQYF
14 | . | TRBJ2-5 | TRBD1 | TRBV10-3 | TGTGCCATCAGTGGGACAGGGGGCTTAGAGACCCAGTACTTC | CAISGTGGLETQYF
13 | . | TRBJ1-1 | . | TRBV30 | TGTGCCTGGAACCCCCAGGGGAACACTGAAGCTTTCTTT | CAWNPQGNTEAFF
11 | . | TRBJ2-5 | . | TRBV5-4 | TGTGCCAGCAGCTCCCAAGAGACCCAGTACTTC | CASSSQETQYF
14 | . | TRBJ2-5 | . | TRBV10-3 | TGTGCCATCTTCGTCAGGCGGGACTCAGAGACCCAGTACTTC | CAIFVRRDSETQYF
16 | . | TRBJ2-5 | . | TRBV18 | TGTGCCAGCTCACCGCGGTCCGGGACCCTCCAAGAGACCCAGTACTTC | CASSPRSGTLQETQYF
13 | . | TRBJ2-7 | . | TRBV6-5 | TGTGCCAGCAATAGGGGAGCTTACTACGAGCAGTACTTC | CASNRGAYYEQYF
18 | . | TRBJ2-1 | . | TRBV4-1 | TGCGCCAGCAGCCGCACTGCGGCCCCTAGAATAAAGAACAATGAGCAGTTCTTC | CASSRTAAPRIKNNEQFF
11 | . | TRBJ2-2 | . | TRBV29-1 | TGCAGCGGGATGTACACCGGGGAGCTGTTTTTT | CSGMYTGELFF
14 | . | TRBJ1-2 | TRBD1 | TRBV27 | TGTGCCAGCAGTTCGCCACAGGGGGCCAATGGCTACACCTTC | CASSSPQGANGYTF
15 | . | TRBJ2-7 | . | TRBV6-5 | TGTGCCAGCACCCCTCTTGGTGACGGCTCCTACGAGCAGTACTTC | CASTPLGDGSYEQYF
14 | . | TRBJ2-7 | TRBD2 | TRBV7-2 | TGTGCCAGCAGCTCACGGACTAGCTCGAACGAGCAGTACTTC | CASSSRTSSNEQYF